Shown below are 30 T cell receptor beta chains from a single sample sequenced in a study of CD8+CD57+ T cells in acquired aplastic anemia. Patients selected for sequencing had displayed CD8+CD57+ cell expansion by flow cytometry. Profiles of TCR beta VDJ and CDR3 were generated from a genomic DNA template. TCRdb redid the calling of the reads with MiXCR, one entry per CDR3 protein. The top ten hold 45% to 75% of the sample, which has approximately 40,000 distinct CDR3 sequences, about 63% seen once. The source material was sorted CD4+, CD8+, or CD8+CD57+ T cells (not recorded which) from PBMCs. The receptors derive from a human donor with aplastic anemia.

The chain uses TRBV3-1 and TRBJ1-1; 7 bases map to TRBD1. There are 16 residues in the CDR3. CDR1 and CDR2 (germline): LGHDT, YNNKEL (reference sequence). V lost 4 bases to trimming and J lost 1 base; unmatched junction nucleotides: 9. DNA of the CDR3: TGTGCCAGCAGCCCCACCTGGACAGGTGGGAACACTGAAGCTTTCTTT. Translating it yields CASSPTWTGGNTEAFF.

Many counts were recorded for this clonotype. The chain uses TRBV4-1 and TRBJ2-7; possibly TRBD1 for D (6 bases). Germline-derived CDR1 and CDR2 are MGHRA and YSYEKL. Trimming shortened V by 0 bases and J by 2 bases, and 8 bases separated the two germline ends. This CDR3 is built from 14 residues. The CDR3 DNA reads TGCGCCAGCAGCCAAGACAGGGGTACCTACGAGCAGTACTTC. It translates to CASSQDRGTYEQYF.

This clonotype was recorded at least ten times. The CDR3 loop is CASSLLGRPDTQYF. The CDR3 DNA reads as TGTGCCAGCAGCCTCCTCGGACGCCCCGATACGCAGTATTTT. The V gene is TRBV14, the J gene TRBJ2-3; D remains unclear. The CDR3 length is 14 residues. V gave up 4 bases and J gave up 6 bases, with 14 bases separating them. CDR1 and CDR2 from the germline V gene are SGHDN and FVKESK.

V and J are TRBV20-1 and TRBJ2-7; either TRBD1 or TRBD2 may fit D (6 bases each). The V and J ends lost 5 bases and 3 bases respectively, with 14 bases between them. This CDR3 contains 13 residues. The V gene's germline CDR1 is DFQATT and CDR2 SNEGSKA (reference sequence). This CDR3 reads CSAEGGSNYEQYF. The CDR3 nucleotides are TGCAGTGCTGAAGGGGGGTCCAACTACGAGCAGTACTTC.

At least ten counts were recorded for this clonotype. This chain uses TRBV7-6 with TRBJ2-3; D gene uncertain. CDR1 is SGHVS, CDR2 FNYEAQ, per germline. This CDR3 spans 14 amino acids. V was trimmed by 5 bases and J by 0 bases, leaving 9 bases between them. The CDR3 DNA is TGTGCCAGCAGCCAGAAGGTCAGCACAGATACGCAGTATTTT. Translation gives CASSQKVSTDTQYF.

To note about this clonotype: Germline is not matched at one junction end, which may reflect a read error. The chain uses TRBV28 and TRBJ2-3; TRBD1 aligns across 8 bases. CDR1 is MDHEN and CDR2 is SYDVKM in the germline V gene. CDR3 length: 16 amino acids. CDR3: CASGFGQGGGTDTQYF. The CDR3 DNA reads as TGTGCCAGCGGTTTCGGACAGGGAGGTGGCACAGATACGCAGTATTTT. The full variable domain, with the rest looked up from reference TRBV28 and TRBJ2-3, is DVKVTQSSRYLVKRTGEKVFLECVQDMDHENMFWYRQDPGLGLRLIYFSYDVKMKEKGDIPEGYSVSREKKERFSLILESASTNQTSMYLCASGFGQGGGTDTQYFGPGTRLTVL.

A remark on this clonotype: A read error may explain this, as a much larger clone is one base away. The genes are TRBV2 and TRBJ1-5; TRBD1 matches at 10 bases. Per the germline V gene, CDR1 is SNHLY and CDR2 is FYNNEI. The CDR3 spans 15 residues. CDR3 amino acids: CASSEGTGGPQLQHF. Here the CDR3 DNA reads TGTGCCAGCAGTGAAGGGACAGGGGGGCCTCAGCTCCAGCATTTT.

V usage is TRBV7-2 and J usage is TRBJ1-6; D is perhaps TRBD1 (6 bases). V was cut by 8 bases and J by 10 bases, with 15 bases left in between. The length of the CDR3 is 13 residues. The germline V gene has CDR1 SGHTA and CDR2 FQGNSA. CDR3 residues: CASSGKGGSPLHF. The CDR3 DNA follows: TGTGCCAGCTCCGGTAAGGGGGGCTCACCCCTCCACTTT.

In this sample, this clonotype turned up many times. The chain carries TRBV7-9 and TRBJ1-1, with 8 nucleotides matching TRBD1. V shed 5 bases, J shed 2 bases, and the junction held 10 bases outside the gene matches. CDR1 and CDR2 from the germline V gene are SEHNR and FQNEAQ (reference sequence). The CDR3 runs to 16 residues. The CDR3 reads CASSLPLTGANTEAFF. CDR3 nucleotides: TGTGCCAGCAGCCTTCCCTTGACAGGGGCCAACACTGAAGCTTTCTTT.

This clonotype was observed a handful of times. The chain combines TRBV2 with TRBJ1-2; tentative D call: TRBD1 (5 bases). Trimming removed 5 bases from V and 9 bases from J, with 13 bases in between. CDR1 SNHLY and CDR2 FYNNEI come from the germline V gene. The CDR3 has 12 amino acids. The CDR3: CASSFRVFSYTF. The CDR3 bases are TGTGCCAGCAGTTTCAGGGTATTCAGCTACACCTTC.

The chain has TRBV20-1 and TRBJ2-7, with TRBD2 matching 8 bases. V gave up 3 bases and J gave up 0 bases; unmatched junction bases: 4. Per the germline V gene, CDR1 is DFQATT and CDR2 is SNEGSKA (reference sequence). The CDR3 runs to 14 residues. Here the CDR3 reads CSARTGTSSYEQYF. As DNA, the CDR3 is TGCAGTGCTAGGACCGGGACTAGCTCCTACGAGCAGTACTTC.

The gene calls are TRBV15 and TRBJ2-3; the D gene is possibly TRBD2 (5 bases). CDR1 and CDR2 (germline): LNHNV, YYDKDF (reference sequence). CDR3 size: 15 residues. V was cut by 3 bases and J by 0 bases, with 10 bases left in between. CDR3 residues: CATSSGRTSTDTQYF. The CDR3 bases are TGTGCCACCAGCAGCGGTAGGACTAGCACAGATACGCAGTATTTT.

This chain joins TRBV7-8 and TRBJ2-5; 12 bases are a match to TRBD2. From germline, CDR1 is SGHVS and CDR2 FQNEAQ. The CDR3 loop spans 14 amino acids. V dropped 5 bases and J dropped 4; count of bases not matched to a gene: 2. DNA for the CDR3: TGTGCCAGCAGCCAGGGACTAGCGGGAGAGACCCAGTACTTC. Its translation: CASSQGLAGETQYF.

The gene calls are TRBV25-1 and TRBJ1-6; D unclear. The CDR3 spans 15 residues. V lost 7 bases, J lost 11 bases, and 21 bases lay in between. The V gene's germline CDR1 is MGHDK and CDR2 SYGVNS. The CDR3 region is CASTGIGHANAPLHF. The CDR3, as DNA: TGTGCCAGCACCGGTATTGGGCACGCCAATGCACCCCTCCACTTT. Full variable domain (rest looked up from reference TRBV25-1 and TRBJ1-6): EADIYQTPRYLVIGTGKKITLECSQTMGHDKMYWYQQDPGMELHLIHYSYGVNSTEKGDLSSESTVSRIRTEHFPLTLESARPSHTSQYLCASTGIGHANAPLHFGNGTRLTVT.

This clonotype is labeled medium-sized (0.01 to 0.1%). The V and J genes are TRBV28 and TRBJ1-6; TRBD1 matches at 9 bases. V lost 6 bases and J lost 9; bases outside the gene matches: 6. Germline V gene sequence: CDR1 MDHEN, CDR2 SYDVKM. The CDR3 runs to 14 residues. CDR3 residues: CASREDRGSSPLHF. The CDR3, as DNA: TGTGCCAGCAGGGAGGACAGGGGCAGTTCACCCCTCCACTTT.

The CDR3 reads CSVARAGGANVLTF. DNA of the CDR3: TGCAGCGTTGCGCGGGCTGGTGGGGCCAACGTCCTGACTTTC. This chain uses TRBV29-1 with TRBJ2-6; possible D gene TRBD2, 5 bases. V shed 4 bases and J shed 3 bases, with 10 bases lying between them. The CDR3 runs to 14 residues. Germline lookup yields CDR1 SQVTM and CDR2 ANQGSEA.

The chain combines TRBV19 with TRBJ2-2; TRBD1 matches 8 bases. Germline V gene data show CDR1 as LNHDA and CDR2 as SQIVND (reference sequence). V dropped 6 bases and J dropped 1; count of bases not matched to a gene: 4. The CDR3 consists of 15 residues. The CDR3 is CASRMTGVNTGELFF. Written as DNA, the CDR3 is TGTGCCAGTAGGATGACAGGGGTGAACACCGGGGAGCTGTTTTTT.

This chain connects TRBV20-1 to TRBJ1-2; no definite D call. The CDR3 covers 12 residues. Germline CDR1 DFQATT, CDR2 SNEGSKA (reference sequence). The V and J ends lost 3 bases and 0 bases respectively, with 5 bases between them. The CDR3 DNA follows: TGCAGTGCTAGGTGGGCTAACTATGGCTACACCTTC. This gives the protein CSARWANYGYTF.

This sequence joins TRBV3-1 and TRBJ2-5; D may be TRBD1 (6 bases). V dropped 6 bases and J dropped 5 bases, with 16 bases sitting between them. The CDR3 has 14 amino acids. CDR1 and CDR2 from the germline V gene are LGHDT and YNNKEL (reference sequence). The CDR3 bases are TGTGCCAGCAGTGAAGCGCTTCAGGGGGAGACCCAGTACTTC. Translated, it gives CASSEALQGETQYF.

The table lists this clonotype with many counts. This sequence joins TRBV19 and TRBJ2-3, with TRBD1 identical over 8 bases. The CDR3 is made up of 15 amino acids. Germline V CDR1 and CDR2: LNHDA, SQIVND (reference sequence). After removal of 4 bases from V and 3 bases from J, the junction contained 6 bases not matched to a gene. This chain's CDR3 is CASSTGTGGTDTQYF. CDR3 sequence (DNA): TGTGCCAGTAGTACTGGGACAGGAGGAACAGATACGCAGTATTTT.

In this sample, this clonotype turned up many times. The CDR3 nucleotides are TGCGCCAGCAGCCCGGACGGAGGAAACACCATATATTTT. This sequence encodes CASSPDGGNTIYF. V gene TRBV4-1 combines with J gene TRBJ1-3; D uncertain. The germline gives CDR1 MGHRA, CDR2 YSYEKL. This CDR3 comprises 13 residues. Trimming pared 4 bases from V and 4 bases from J, leaving 8 bases between.

The genes are TRBV6-1 and TRBJ1-1, with TRBD1 as a possible D gene (5 bases). Trimming left V 6 bases short and J 3 bases short, with 11 bases between. The CDR3 is 13 amino acids. Germline-derived CDR1 and CDR2 are MNHNS and SASEGT. The CDR3 here is CASRKGKDTEAFF. CDR3 in DNA: TGTGCCAGCAGGAAGGGGAAGGACACTGAAGCTTTCTTT.

The J gene is TRBJ2-1, the V gene TRBV6-2 or TRBV6-3, with D hard to call. Germline V gene data show CDR1 as MNHEY and CDR2 as SVGEGT. Trimming took 6 bases from V and 0 from J, leaving 12 bases between them. The CDR3 sequence is 15 residues long. CDR3 DNA: TGTGCCAGCAGCCCACTCCGAAGCTCCTACAATGAGCAGTTCTTC. Translating it yields CASSPLRSSYNEQFF.

The chain carries TRBV6-5 and TRBJ1-6; D ambiguous. Germline V CDR1 and CDR2: MNHEY, SVGAGI. CDR3 length: 16 residues. Between the trimmed V and J ends, which lost 0 bases and 3 bases, there was a span of 9 bases. The CDR3 is CASSYSSSVYNSPLHF. The CDR3 region has the DNA TGTGCCAGCAGTTACTCGAGCAGTGTCTATAATTCACCCCTCCACTTT.

For the CDR3, the DNA is TGTGCCAGCAGTGAGGACAGAAGGGCAACTAATGAAAAACTGTTTTTT. Its protein product is CASSEDRRATNEKLFF. The chain combines TRBV27 with TRBJ1-4, with a tentative D call TRBD1 (6 bases). This CDR3 has 16 residues. With 5 bases removed from V and 0 bases from J, the gap between germline ends came to 13 bases. Germline V gene data show CDR1 as MNHEY and CDR2 as SMNVEV (reference sequence).

The chain joins TRBV9 to TRBJ2-1, with D unresolved. Germline CDR1 reads SGDLS; CDR2 reads YYNGEE. The V and J ends lost 6 bases and 8 bases respectively, with 18 bases between them. This CDR3 is 14 amino acids long. The CDR3 nucleotides read TGTGCCAGCAATTGGGCTGGTCTGGGCGATGAGCAGTTCTTC. Its translation is CASNWAGLGDEQFF.

This clonotype came up once. The genes are TRBV2 and TRBJ2-1, with a weak D call TRBD2 (6 bases). Trimming shortened V by 2 bases and J by 9 bases, and 11 bases separated the two germline ends. CDR3 length: 13 amino acids. Germline V CDR1 and CDR2: SNHLY, FYNNEI. The CDR3 region is CASSETTSREQFF. CDR3 DNA sequence: TGTGCCAGCAGTGAAACAACTAGCCGTGAGCAGTTCTTC.

The chain employs TRBV28 and TRBJ1-5; maybe TRBD1 (6 bases). Trimming removed 2 bases from V and 10 bases from J, with 15 bases in between. CDR1 is MDHEN and CDR2 is SYDVKM in the germline V gene. The CDR3 spans 14 residues. Written as DNA, the CDR3 is TGTGCCAGCAGTTTAACCTCTCAGGGGTCCCCCCAGCATTTT. Translation gives CASSLTSQGSPQHF. The complete variable domain, with remaining parts taken from reference TRBV28 and TRBJ1-5, reads DVKVTQSSRYLVKRTGEKVFLECVQDMDHENMFWYRQDPGLGLRLIYFSYDVKMKEKGDIPEGYSVSREKKERFSLILESASTNQTSMYLCASSLTSQGSPQHFGDGTRLSIL.

This clonotype was detected ten times or more. The chain joins TRBV20-1 to TRBJ2-7, with 8 bases fitting TRBD1. Looked up from germline, CDR1 is DFQATT and CDR2 is SNEGSKA (reference sequence). Germline trimming cut 5 bases from V and 7 bases from J; bases unmatched to any gene: 10. The CDR3 is made up of 13 amino acids. CDR3 DNA sequence: TGCAGTGCTCTACCGGACAGGGTGGGTGAGCAGTACTTC. Translated, it gives CSALPDRVGEQYF.

The J gene is TRBJ2-7, the V gene TRBV7-9, with TRBD1 matching 10 bases. J gave up 4 bases and V 10 bases, and 7 bases lay outside the gene matches. Per germline, CDR1 SEHNR and CDR2 FQNEAQ (reference sequence). The CDR3 has 13 amino acids. The CDR3 coding sequence is TGTGCCACCGGGGGGGACAGGGGATACGAGCAGTACTTC. It yields the protein CATGGDRGYEQYF.